Below are 5 T cell receptor beta chains sequenced from a single sample in a study of T cells expressing NK-cell markers (dated by TCRdb to 2020 to 2022). Libraries were constructed by 5' RACE. The instrument was an Illumina HiSeq 2000. Once TCRdb had reprocessed the reads, it stored one entry per CDR3 protein sequence and supplied no DNA. The data table for this sample lists 500,000 to 600,000 distinct CDR3 sequences. Of the sample, roughly 3.5% is held by the ten largest clones. The specimen was blood T cells: a sorted CD56 or NKG2C T cell subset, CD4+ or CD8+ T cells, or bulk PBMC T cells (not recorded which). The receptors shown here come from a young man in good health. Donor details come from another sample of the same person, matched by shared clones.

The chain uses TRBV15 and TRBJ2-3; checking the TCRdb D call of TRBD2 is not possible without DNA. CDR3 size: 17 residues. From germline, CDR1 is LNHNV and CDR2 YYDKDF (reference sequence). This CDR3 reads CATSSLPAGVGTDTQYF.

The chain combines TRBV5-1 with TRBJ2-7; TCRdb selects TRBD1, and the lack of DNA leaves this call unchecked. Germline loops: CDR1 SGHRS, CDR2 YFSETQ. This CDR3 is 15 amino acids long. CDR3 sequence: CASSLSPGILYEQYF.

CDR3 in amino acids: CASSADRGVDTQYF. The gene calls are TRBV25-1 and TRBJ2-3; TCRdb's D call of TRBD1 is untestable without DNA. The CDR3 totals 14 residues. Germline-derived CDR1 and CDR2 are MGHDK and SYGVNS.

The gene calls are TRBV7-9 and TRBJ1-5. Germline V gives CDR1 SEHNR, CDR2 FQNEAQ (reference sequence). This CDR3 comprises 16 residues. This CDR3 reads CASSLAGGGGNQPQHF.

The V call is TRBV27, the J call TRBJ1-5. Germline-derived CDR1 and CDR2 are MNHEY and SMNVEV (reference sequence). The CDR3 length is 13 residues. CDR3 protein: CASSAGYNQPQHF.